These T cell receptor beta chains were read from a single sample in a study of identifying expanded T cells in peripheral blood. Produced via immunoSEQ multiplex PCR; TCRdb's table is partial and in-frame only. The profile shows 70,000 or so clones, about 90% of them singletons. The sequencing input was blood. These receptors all stem from a person between 18 and 70 years old in good health. Each CDR3 is given with its conserved first and last residue. The order of the fields is D gene, CDR3 length, V gene, J gene, CDR3 DNA, CDR3 protein. The D gene is left open where the match is weak.

NA	12	TRBV6-5	TRBJ1-2	TGTGCCACCTACCGCGGGGATCGCGGCTACACCTTC	CATYRGDRGYTF
TRBD1	16	TRBV7-8	TRBJ2-7	TGTGCCAGCAGCCCTGCCCGCCCGGGACAGGGCTACGAGCAGTACTTC	CASSPARPGQGYEQYF
NA	13	TRBV7-2	TRBJ1-1	TGTGCCAGCAGCTTAATGACGAACACTGAAGCTTTCTTT	CASSLMTNTEAFF
NA	14	TRBV7-9	TRBJ1-2	TGTGCCAGCAGCCCCGGCGGGTTCGGCTATGGCTACACCTTC	CASSPGGFGYGYTF
NA	16	TRBV19	TRBJ1-2	TGTGCCAGTAGTCCCGGGAGGCAGGGCTTTAACTATGGCTACACCTTC	CASSPGRQGFNYGYTF
TRBD1	14	TRBV19	TRBJ2-3	TGTGCCAGTAGTATAGCGGACAGGGGTGATACGCAGTATTTT	CASSIADRGDTQYF
NA	14	TRBV18	TRBJ2-5	TGTGCCAGCTCACCACCGGTGGGGGTGAAGACCCAGTACTTC	CASSPPVGVKTQYF
TRBD1	14	TRBV7-8	TRBJ2-7	TGTGCCAGCAGCTTATTGACAGGGGTAAACGAGCAGTACTTC	CASSLLTGVNEQYF
NA	14	TRBV7-2	TRBJ2-2	TGTGCCAGCAGCTTAAGTGCAACCACCGGGGAGCTGTTTTTT	CASSLSATTGELFF
NA	13	TRBV7-2	TRBJ2-7	TGTGCCAGCAGTCCGGTCCAAACCTACGAGCAGTACTTC	CASSPVQTYEQYF